The next 2 T cell receptor beta chains were all read from a single sample in a study of CD8+CD57+ T cells in acquired aplastic anemia (dated by TCRdb to 2017 to 2018). For sequencing, an Illumina HiSeq 2000 was employed. Profiling of TCR beta VDJ combinations and CDR3 sequences used genomic DNA as the template. In-frame beta chains were kept once TCRdb had trimmed the public reads at Q25 with fastp and called clones with MiXCR. Rows with one shared CDR3 protein collapse into an entry with the most common genes and DNA. The sample table shows approximately 300,000 distinct CDR3 sequences, and approximately 60% are seen once. The ten largest clones capture around 1.2% of the sample. Expansion of CD8+CD57+ cells had been shown by flow cytometry in the patients chosen for sequencing. Sequences were obtained from sorted CD4+, CD8+, or CD8+CD57+ T cells (not recorded which) from PBMCs. The receptors were gathered from a human donor with aplastic anemia.

The table lists this clonotype with many counts. The chain is built from TRBV3-1 and TRBJ1-3; D ambiguous. Trimming shortened V by 3 bases and J by 0 bases, and 6 bases separated the two germline ends. CDR1 and CDR2 (germline): LGHDT, YNNKEL (reference sequence). The CDR3 extends over 14 amino acids. The CDR3 reads CASSQGYSGNTIYF. CDR3 DNA sequence: TGTGCCAGCAGCCAGGGTTACTCTGGAAACACCATATATTTT.

CDR3: CASGGGSYYGYTF. CDR3 bases: TGTGCCAGCGGCGGGGGGAGCTACTATGGCTACACCTTC. The chain joins TRBV19 to TRBJ1-2; tentative D call: TRBD1 (5 bases). The V end was cut by 9 bases, the J end by 3 bases, with 14 bases between. Germline CDR1 and CDR2: LNHDA and SQIVND (reference sequence). The CDR3 runs to 13 residues.